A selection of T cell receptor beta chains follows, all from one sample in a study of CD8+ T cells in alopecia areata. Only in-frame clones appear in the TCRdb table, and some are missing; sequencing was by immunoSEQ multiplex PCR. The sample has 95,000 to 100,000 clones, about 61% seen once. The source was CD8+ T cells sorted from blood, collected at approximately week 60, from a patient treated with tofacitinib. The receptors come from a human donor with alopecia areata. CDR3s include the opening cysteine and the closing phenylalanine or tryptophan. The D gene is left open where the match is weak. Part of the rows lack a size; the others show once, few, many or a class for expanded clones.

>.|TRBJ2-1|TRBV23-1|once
CASTRRGGSHYTSNEQFF
TGCGCCAGCACTCGGAGGGGGGGCAGCCATTATACCTCAAATGAGCAGTTCTTC
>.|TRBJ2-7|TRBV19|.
CASSPRASSSYEQYF
TGTGCCAGTAGTCCCCGCGCATCTAGCTCCTACGAGCAGTACTTC
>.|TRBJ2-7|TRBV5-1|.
CASSLFSSYEQYF
TGCGCCAGCAGCTTGTTTAGCTCCTACGAGCAGTACTTC
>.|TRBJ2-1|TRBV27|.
CASSNLPTGQMLYNEQFF
TGTGCCAGCAGTAACCTACCGACAGGACAGATGCTCTACAATGAGCAGTTCTTC
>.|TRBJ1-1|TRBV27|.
CASSLITGNTEAFF
TGTGCCAGCAGTTTAATCACAGGGAACACTGAAGCTTTCTTT
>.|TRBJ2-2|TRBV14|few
CASSPQAGELFF
TGTGCCAGCAGCCCCCAGGCCGGGGAGCTGTTTTTT
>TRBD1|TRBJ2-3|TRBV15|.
CALGDRGADTQYF
TGTGCCCTTGGGGACAGGGGCGCAGATACGCAGTATTTT
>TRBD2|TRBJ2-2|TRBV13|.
CASSHGLAGAHTGELFF
TGTGCCAGCAGCCACGGACTAGCGGGGGCCCACACCGGGGAGCTGTTTTTT
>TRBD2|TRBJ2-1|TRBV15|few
CATSGTSGDYNEQFF
TGTGCCACCAGCGGCACTAGCGGGGACTACAATGAGCAGTTCTTC
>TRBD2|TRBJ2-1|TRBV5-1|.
CASSLASGGRYNEQFF
TGCGCCAGCAGCTTGGCTAGCGGGGGCCGCTACAATGAGCAGTTCTTC
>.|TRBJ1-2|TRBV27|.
CASRWSYRRGGYTF
TGTGCCAGCAGATGGTCCTACCGAAGGGGCGGCTACACCTTC
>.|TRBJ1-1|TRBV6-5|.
CASIPGSRTEAFF
TGTGCCAGCATCCCCGGTAGTCGTACTGAAGCTTTCTTT
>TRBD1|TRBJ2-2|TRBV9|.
CASSEGSGGFTGELFF
TGTGCCAGCAGCGAGGGGTCAGGGGGCTTCACCGGGGAGCTGTTTTTT
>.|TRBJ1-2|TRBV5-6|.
CASSPGLVDYGYTF
TGTGCCAGCAGCCCCGGACTTGTCGACTATGGCTACACCTTC